The source of this T cell receptor beta chain is a study of metastatic and nonmetastatic thyroid tumors. TCRdb re-clonotyped the PCR reads through MiXCR. The table shows 50,000 to 65,000 clones, with 4% to 4.5% occurring only once. V shed 8 bases and J 3 bases; nucleotides not matched to a gene: 18. Germline loops: CDR1 MNHNS, CDR2 SASEGT. The CDR3 length is 17 residues. Patients underwent thyroid surgery, and none had received any treatment before it. This clone was observed at least ten times. The TCR comes from a female donor with papillary thyroid cancer or a benign thyroid nodule (not recorded which). Some clones in this sample may be carry-over from other donors' samples. The chain employs TRBV6-1 and TRBJ2-5; TRBD2 matches 7 bases. Material for sequencing was blood. The CDR3 sequence is CASQRWVLGGSEETQYF. DNA for the CDR3: TGTGCCAGCCAACGTTGGGTCCTGGGAGGGAGCGAAGAGACCCAGTACTTC.